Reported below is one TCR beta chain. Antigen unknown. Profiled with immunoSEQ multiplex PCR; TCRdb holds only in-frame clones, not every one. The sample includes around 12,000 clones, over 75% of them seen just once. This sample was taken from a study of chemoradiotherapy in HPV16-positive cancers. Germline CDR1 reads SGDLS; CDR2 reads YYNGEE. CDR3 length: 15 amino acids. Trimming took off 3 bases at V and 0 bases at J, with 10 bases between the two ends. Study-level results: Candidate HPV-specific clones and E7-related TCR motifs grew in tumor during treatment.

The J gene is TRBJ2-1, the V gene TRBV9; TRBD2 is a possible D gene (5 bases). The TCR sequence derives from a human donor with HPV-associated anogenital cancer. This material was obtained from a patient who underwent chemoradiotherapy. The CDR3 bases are TGTGCCAGCAGCGAGACTACTCGCTCCTACAATGAGCAGTTCTTC. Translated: CASSETTRSYNEQFF.